The 2 T cell receptor beta chains given below trace back to one sample, sequenced in a study of CD8 T cells in ankylosing spondylitis. MiXCR was run by TCRdb on the 5' RACE reads, yielding one entry per CDR3 protein. The table lists 350,000 or so distinct CDR3 sequences, about 9.9% of them singletons. Sequencing was carried out using blood, either unsorted or a sorted T cell fraction (not recorded which). Receptors originate from a female donor with ankylosing spondylitis or in good health (not recorded which).

The genes are TRBV19 and TRBJ1-2, with no clear D. There are 15 residues in the CDR3. Trimming took off 6 bases at V and 2 bases at J, with 16 bases between the two ends. Germline V gene sequence: CDR1 LNHDA, CDR2 SQIVND (reference sequence). CDR3 in amino acids: CASSSPFAGNYGYTF. CDR3 nucleotides: TGTGCCAGTAGCTCCCCGTTCGCGGGGAACTATGGCTACACCTTC.

This clonotype turned up a few times. The CDR3 bases are TGTGCCAGCAGCCAAGCCCGGGACTCCTACAATGAGCAGTTCTTC. Translating gives CASSQARDSYNEQFF. This chain joins TRBV3-1 and TRBJ2-1, with D tentatively TRBD2 (5 bases). The CDR3 runs 15 residues. The germline V gene encodes CDR1 LGHDT and CDR2 YNNKEL (reference sequence). V lost 1 base and J 0 bases, leaving 7 bases between the germline ends.